A single sample gave rise to the 32 T cell receptor beta chains below, sequenced in a study of CD8 T cells in Susac syndrome. RNA in amounts of roughly 0.5 to 1 ug was reverse transcribed with random hexamers. A single record per CDR3 protein comes from TCRdb applying MiXCR to the immunoSEQ multiplex PCR reads. Counted here are about 400,000 distinct CDR3 sequences, approximately 85% occurring once; the ten biggest clones make up about 0.1%. Sequenced sample: CD8+ T cells from PBMCs. The receptor source for this set is a human donor with multiple sclerosis.

The chain is built from TRBV6-5 and TRBJ2-1; possibly TRBD2 for D (6 bases). V was clipped by 4 bases and J by 8 bases, with 12 bases between them. Germline-derived CDR1 and CDR2 are MNHEY and SVGAGI. CDR3 length: 13 amino acids. CDR3 in amino acids: CASSFGGIDEQFF. CDR3 DNA sequence: TGTGCCAGCAGTTTCGGAGGGATCGATGAGCAGTTCTTC.

The J gene is TRBJ1-2, the V gene TRBV28; D uncertain. The CDR3 is 13 residues long. The V end was cut by 2 bases, the J end by 6 bases, with 10 bases between. CDR1 MDHEN and CDR2 SYDVKM come from the germline V gene. In nucleotides, the CDR3 is TGTGCCAGCAGTTTAACCACAAGGGATGGCTACACCTTC. It yields the protein CASSLTTRDGYTF.

This clonotype was counted once. The rearrangement joins TRBV12-3 or TRBV12-4 to TRBJ1-1; D is unresolved. The CDR3 extends over 14 amino acids. V lost 2 bases and J 5 bases, leaving 12 bases between the germline ends. CDR3 protein: CASSLREGGTEAFF. CDR3 nucleotides: TGTGCCAGCAGTTTAAGAGAAGGAGGAACTGAAGCTTTCTTT.

The rearrangement links TRBV2 to TRBJ2-1; weak D call: TRBD2 (5 bases). Trimming stripped 3 bases from V and 7 bases from J, with 22 bases between. From germline, CDR1 is SNHLY and CDR2 FYNNEI. This CDR3 spans 17 amino acids. CDR3 DNA sequence: TGTGCCAGCAGTGAGGTACTACTGCGTGGGAGAGGAAATGAGCAGTTCTTC. Translated: CASSEVLLRGRGNEQFF.

This clonotype was seen just once. The chain joins TRBV7-9 to TRBJ2-7; unclear D gene. Germline V gene sequence: CDR1 SEHNR, CDR2 FQNEAQ (reference sequence). The CDR3 is 12 amino acids. The V and J ends lost 6 bases and 5 bases respectively, with 11 bases between them. This CDR3 reads CASSFVYNEQYF. The CDR3 region has the DNA TGTGCCAGCAGTTTTGTATACAACGAGCAGTACTTC.

V usage is TRBV4-1 and J usage is TRBJ1-1; TRBD1 might be the D (5 bases). V was clipped by 0 bases and J by 3 bases, with 17 bases between them. The CDR3 has 17 residues. Per germline, CDR1 MGHRA and CDR2 YSYEKL. The CDR3 coding sequence is TGCGCCAGCAGCCAAGATGTGTCGGGCGTGGGGGACACTGAAGCTTTCTTT. Encoded protein: CASSQDVSGVGDTEAFF.

V is TRBV15 and J is TRBJ1-4; D not certain. In germline, CDR1 is LNHNV, CDR2 YYDKDF (reference sequence). The CDR3 is 14 residues long. V was trimmed by 4 bases and J by 0 bases, leaving 6 bases between them. Written as DNA, the CDR3 is TGTGCCACCAGCATTCGGGCAACTAATGAAAAACTGTTTTTT. This codes for CATSIRATNEKLFF.

The chain uses TRBV11-2 and TRBJ2-1; 10 bases map to TRBD2. Germline V CDR1 and CDR2: SGHAT, FQNNGV. CDR3 length: 15 amino acids. The J segment lost 7 bases and the V segment lost 4 bases, leaving 7 bases of the junction unmatched. DNA for the CDR3: TGTGCCAGCAGCTCCGGGGTAGCGGGAGGTAATGAGCAGTTCTTC. It specifies CASSSGVAGGNEQFF.

The genes are TRBV2 and TRBJ2-4, with TRBD1 identical over 7 bases. CDR1 and CDR2 from the germline V gene are SNHLY and FYNNEI. The V segment lost 3 bases and the J segment 0 bases; nucleotides outside the gene matches: 11. The CDR3 spans 18 residues. The CDR3 bases are TGTGCCAGCAGTGACCCAACTACAGGGGTTGGAGCCAAAAACATTCAGTACTTC. It translates to CASSDPTTGVGAKNIQYF.

This sequence joins TRBV15 and TRBJ2-7; perhaps TRBD1 as D (6 bases). The CDR3 is made up of 14 amino acids. V was clipped by 3 bases and J by 3 bases, with 12 bases between them. Germline V gene data show CDR1 as LNHNV and CDR2 as YYDKDF (reference sequence). CDR3 coding DNA: TGTGCCACCAGCAGTCCGGGACACGGCTACGAGCAGTACTTC. Its protein product is CATSSPGHGYEQYF.

The V call is TRBV14, the J call TRBJ2-3; no clear D. The CDR3 length is 13 residues. Germline V gene sequence: CDR1 SGHDN, CDR2 FVKESK. V lost 3 bases and J lost 6, with 10 bases in between. The CDR3 nucleotides read TGTGCCAGCAGCCAGGTAGTATTTGATACGCAGTATTTT. It translates to CASSQVVFDTQYF.

This chain links TRBV2 with TRBJ2-7; D not resolved. The CDR3 runs 13 residues. Trimming left V 6 bases short and J 3 bases short, with 12 bases between. The germline V gene encodes CDR1 SNHLY and CDR2 FYNNEI. The CDR3 loop is CASSPDQFYEQYF. The DNA of the CDR3 is TGTGCCAGCAGCCCGGACCAGTTCTACGAGCAGTACTTC.

V usage is TRBV29-1 and J usage is TRBJ2-7; D call uncertain. The CDR3 consists of 12 residues. Trimming stripped 3 bases from V and 0 bases from J, with 6 bases between. Germline values: CDR1 SQVTM, CDR2 ANQGSEA. The CDR3 nucleotides read TGCAGCGTTGAGTGGGACTCCTACGAGCAGTACTTC. Translation: CSVEWDSYEQYF.

The chain is built from TRBV4-2 and TRBJ2-1, with TRBD1 matching 8 bases. This CDR3 has 17 amino acids. Germline values: CDR1 LGHNA, CDR2 YNFKEQ. V trimming: 3 bases; J trimming: 9 bases; junction bases outside the gene matches: 16. The CDR3 DNA sequence: TGTGCCAGCAGCCAGGCTCTTGACAGGGGCCCAAATGGTGAGCAGTTCTTC. Protein: CASSQALDRGPNGEQFF.

The chain recombines TRBV5-5 with TRBJ2-7, with D perhaps given as TRBD1 or TRBD2 (5 bases each). The germline V gene encodes CDR1 SGHKS and CDR2 YYEKEE (reference sequence). Trimming took 0 bases from V and 3 from J, leaving 16 bases between them. The CDR3 length is 16 residues. The CDR3 DNA sequence: TGTGCCAGCAGCTTGGGTGGGACCGAGGTATTCTACGAGCAGTACTTC. Encoded protein: CASSLGGTEVFYEQYF.

The chain couples TRBV9 to TRBJ2-3; D ambiguous. The J call is uncertain, as TRBJ1-5 better fits the DNA end. The CDR3 spans 13 residues. Germline loops: CDR1 SGDLS, CDR2 YYNGEE. This CDR3 is CASMSSLTDTQHF. CDR3 in DNA: TGTGCCAGCATGTCCAGTCTCACAGATACGCAGCATTTT.

The rearrangement joins TRBV4-1 to TRBJ1-1; 8 bases fit TRBD1. The trim removed 4 bases at V and 2 bases at J, leaving 18 bases unmatched. CDR1 MGHRA and CDR2 YSYEKL come from the germline V gene. The CDR3 sequence is 19 residues long. The CDR3 is CASSPDRETDRRSNTEAFF. CDR3 DNA: TGCGCCAGCAGCCCGGACAGGGAGACTGATCGCCGTTCTAACACTGAAGCTTTCTTT.

This clonotype was picked up one time. The chain links TRBV12-3 or TRBV12-4 to TRBJ2-1; TRBD2 matches at 14 bases. The CDR3 extends over 16 amino acids. J was trimmed by 6 bases and V by 3 bases; bases with no gene match: 4. In nucleotides, the CDR3 is TGTGCCAGCAGTTTGGGGGGACTAGCGGGGGTCAATGAGCAGTTCTTC. Its translation is CASSLGGLAGVNEQFF.

This chain joins TRBV30 and TRBJ1-5; TRBD1 might be the D (6 bases). CDR1 GTSNPN and CDR2 SVGIG come from the germline V gene (reference sequence). CDR3 length equals 14 residues. V lost 0 bases to trimming and J lost 2 bases, with 8 bases between them. The CDR3 sequence is CAWSVRQGNQPQHF. For the CDR3, the DNA is TGTGCCTGGAGTGTTAGACAGGGCAATCAGCCCCAGCATTTT.

As DNA, the CDR3 is TGTGCCAGCAGAAACCCGGGGGTAGGGTTGAACACTGAAGCTTTCTTT. Translating gives CASRNPGVGLNTEAFF. V is TRBV5-4 and J is TRBJ1-1, with D possibly matching TRBD1 (5 bases). Deletions cut 5 bases from V and 0 bases from J, with 17 bases between. The length of the CDR3 is 16 residues. CDR1 and CDR2 (germline): SGHNT, YYREEE (reference sequence).

DNA of the CDR3: TGTGCCAGCAGCAATACGGCCCAAGCGGCAGGGGGTGACTACACCTTC. Translated: CASSNTAQAAGGDYTF. The gene calls are TRBV6-1 and TRBJ1-2; 7 nucleotides agree with TRBD1. Germline V gene data show CDR1 as MNHNS and CDR2 as SASEGT. The CDR3 totals 16 residues. With 6 bases clipped from V and 10 bases from J, the junction kept 20 bases outside the gene matches.

The V call is TRBV5-1, the J call TRBJ2-5; perhaps TRBD2 as D (5 bases). Looked up from germline, CDR1 is SGHRS and CDR2 is YFSETQ. Trimming cost V 0 bases and J 4 bases, with 13 bases left between them. The CDR3 contains 15 residues. The CDR3 bases are TGCGCCAGCAGCTTGGAAGGTAGCGTCGCAGAGACCCAGTACTTC. Amino acids: CASSLEGSVAETQYF.

V usage is TRBV6-1 and J usage is TRBJ1-2; D is undetermined. V lost 7 bases to trimming and J lost 4 bases, with 13 bases between them. This CDR3 has 13 residues. Germline CDR1 and CDR2: MNHNS and SASEGT. CDR3 sequence: CASNPGGGYGYTF. CDR3 sequence (DNA): TGTGCCAGCAATCCGGGAGGCGGCTATGGCTACACCTTC.

The V call is TRBV27, the J call TRBJ2-1; 10 bases are shared with TRBD2. This CDR3 contains 16 residues. After removal of 5 bases from V and 7 bases from J, the junction contained 11 bases not matched to a gene. Per the germline V gene, CDR1 is MNHEY and CDR2 is SMNVEV (reference sequence). The CDR3 bases are TGTGCCAGCAGTGACCGGACTAGCGGATTACCAAATGAGCAGTTCTTC. It encodes CASSDRTSGLPNEQFF.

The chain combines TRBV15 with TRBJ1-1; no definite D call. CDR1 is LNHNV, CDR2 YYDKDF, per germline (reference sequence). This CDR3 has 11 amino acids. Trimming removed 10 bases from V and 4 bases from J, with 10 bases in between. The CDR3: CASGVGTEAFF. The CDR3 nucleotides are TGTGCCAGTGGGGTGGGCACTGAAGCTTTCTTT.

The J gene is TRBJ2-3, the V gene TRBV7-9; perhaps TRBD2 as D (6 bases). This CDR3 region has 15 residues. Germline-derived CDR1 and CDR2 are SEHNR and FQNEAQ (reference sequence). Trimming stripped 10 bases from V and 2 bases from J, with 19 bases between. The DNA for the CDR3 is TGTGCCATCCCTCCCCGCGGGACTTCCACAGATACGCAGTATTTT. It specifies CAIPPRGTSTDTQYF.

The chain links TRBV4-1 to TRBJ2-1; maybe TRBD1 (6 bases). V was clipped by 6 bases and J by 4 bases, with 16 bases between them. Germline V gene data show CDR1 as MGHRA and CDR2 as YSYEKL. The CDR3 has 15 residues. CDR3: CASRPTVGAYNEQFF. The CDR3 DNA is TGCGCCAGCAGGCCCACGGTGGGGGCGTACAATGAGCAGTTCTTC.

The chain combines TRBV5-5 with TRBJ2-7; D is unclear. The CDR3 has 15 residues. Germline-derived CDR1 and CDR2 are SGHKS and YYEKEE (reference sequence). Trimming shortened V by 0 bases and J by 0 bases, and 10 bases separated the two germline ends. In DNA form, the CDR3 reads TGTGCCAGCAGCTTGGGCAGGATGAGCTCCTACGAGCAGTACTTC. Protein: CASSLGRMSSYEQYF.

In its sample, this clonotype was seen a few times. This chain joins TRBV30 and TRBJ2-7; the match to TRBD1 covers 8 bases. The CDR3 is 16 residues long. The V segment lost 0 bases and the J segment 6 bases; nucleotides outside the gene matches: 13. Per the germline V gene, CDR1 is GTSNPN and CDR2 is SVGIG (reference sequence). CDR3 sequence reads: CAWSVLRQGPLGEQYF. The CDR3 region has the DNA TGTGCCTGGAGTGTACTGAGACAGGGGCCCCTTGGCGAGCAGTACTTC.

This CDR3 is CAISESGDRAPEAFF. The CDR3 DNA reads as TGTGCCATCAGTGAGTCGGGGGACAGGGCTCCTGAAGCTTTCTTT. The chain combines TRBV10-3 with TRBJ1-1, with TRBD1 identical over 9 bases. Germline V gene data show CDR1 as ENHRY and CDR2 as SYGVKD. Trimming cost V 0 bases and J 6 bases; bases outside gene matches: 5. CDR3 length: 15 residues.

V usage is TRBV27 and J usage is TRBJ2-3; TRBD1 agrees at 8 bases. Germline V gene data show CDR1 as MNHEY and CDR2 as SMNVEV (reference sequence). The CDR3 runs 17 residues. V trimming: 0 bases; J trimming: 3 bases; junction bases outside the gene matches: 8. CDR3: CASSLSGQGAGTDTQYF. Written as DNA, the CDR3 is TGTGCCAGCAGTTTATCTGGGCAGGGGGCAGGTACAGATACGCAGTATTTT.

Concerning this clonotype: An end of the junction does not agree with germline; a read error may underlie this. The chain joins TRBV6-1 to TRBJ2-7, with TRBD1 identical over 8 bases. Germline V gene lookup returns CDR1 MNHNS and CDR2 SASEGT. CDR3 size: 14 residues. CDR3 nucleotides: TGTGCCGGCAGCCCGGACAGGGATCGCTACGAGCAGTACTTC. Protein product: CAGSPDRDRYEQYF.